This entry lists 28 T cell receptor beta chains sequenced from one sample in a study of T-cell reconstitution after alpha-beta-depleted transplantation in children. Construction of the TCRbeta library involved unique molecular identifiers. Each CDR3 protein is one row after TCRdb ran MiXCR on the PCR reads. The table has 200,000 or so distinct CDR3 sequences, about 6% seen once. Sequenced here: PBMCs, sampled before TCRalphabeta/CD19-depleted stem cell transplant. The origin of the receptors is a girl less than two years old with combined immunodeficiency, due to receive a stem cell transplant.

At least ten counts were recorded for this clonotype. This chain links TRBV20-1 with TRBJ2-1, with 16 bases lining up with TRBD2. The ends lost 1 base at V and 9 bases at J; junction bases unmatched: 3. The germline V gene encodes CDR1 DFQATT and CDR2 SNEGSKA (reference sequence). The CDR3 extends over 15 amino acids. The CDR3 region is CSARAGLAGGGEQFF. The CDR3 nucleotides read TGCAGTGCTAGAGCGGGACTAGCGGGAGGGGGTGAGCAGTTCTTC.

The J gene is TRBJ2-1, the V gene TRBV3-1; the match to TRBD2 covers 10 bases. Germline V lookup: CDR1 LGHDT, CDR2 YNNKEL (reference sequence). This CDR3 has 17 amino acids. Unmatched junction bases numbered 16, after V lost 8 bases and J lost 6 bases. The CDR3 loop reads CASCYLMGLALSNEQFF. In DNA form, the CDR3 reads TGTGCCAGCTGCTATCTTATGGGACTAGCGCTATCCAATGAGCAGTTCTTC.

The DNA of the CDR3 is TGTGCCAGCAGCAAAGGCACAGACAGGGGCCGGGAAAAACTGTTTTTT. Amino acids: CASSKGTDRGREKLFF. The chain employs TRBV21-1 and TRBJ1-4; TRBD1, the D gene given by the table, was not confirmed from the DNA. TRBV21-1 is a listed pseudogene. The CDR3 has 16 residues.

This clonotype was detected many times. The rearrangement uses TRBV4-3 and TRBJ2-1; 12 nucleotides agree with TRBD2. There are 16 residues in the CDR3. CDR1 and CDR2 (germline): LGHNA, YSLEER. J gave up 5 bases and V 5 bases, and 7 bases lay outside the gene matches. The CDR3 region is CASSVWTSGNDNEQFF. The CDR3 DNA sequence: TGCGCCAGCAGCGTGTGGACTAGCGGGAATGACAATGAGCAGTTCTTC.

This clonotype has ten or more counts. The chain couples TRBV29-1 to TRBJ2-3, with 11 bases that match TRBD2. J was trimmed by 8 bases and V by 3 bases; bases with no gene match: 13. The germline V gene has CDR1 SQVTM and CDR2 ANQGSEA. The CDR3 is 16 amino acids. The CDR3 protein is CSVELLAGVVGGTQYF. The DNA for the CDR3 is TGCAGCGTTGAGCTACTAGCGGGGGTCGTAGGGGGTACGCAGTATTTT.

The table lists this clonotype with many counts. The chain carries TRBV15 and TRBJ2-3, with D hard to call. Trimming shortened V by 4 bases and J by 4 bases, and 3 bases separated the two germline ends. CDR3 size: 11 residues. Germline V gives CDR1 LNHNV, CDR2 YYDKDF (reference sequence). The CDR3 loop is CATSTSDTQYF. The CDR3 region has the DNA TGTGCCACCAGCACTTCAGATACGCAGTATTTT.

This clonotype was recorded at least ten times. The rearrangement joins TRBV20-1 to TRBJ2-1; 9 bases map to TRBD2. The germline gives CDR1 DFQATT, CDR2 SNEGSKA (reference sequence). The length of the CDR3 is 12 residues. CDR3 nucleotides: TGCAGGTGGGCTAGCGGGAACAATGAGCAGTTCTTC. Translation: CRWASGNNEQFF.

This clonotype was counted only a few times. The genes are TRBV12-3 or TRBV12-4 and TRBJ1-5, with 9 bases matching TRBD1. The CDR3 is 17 residues long. V trimming: 5 bases; J trimming: 1 base; junction bases outside the gene matches: 9. CDR3 residues: CASSAPPGTGSNQPQHF. Here the CDR3 DNA reads TGTGCCAGCAGTGCGCCTCCGGGGACAGGGAGCAATCAGCCCCAGCATTTT.

This clonotype was counted many times. The chain couples TRBV21-1 to TRBJ2-5; TRBD1 is taken as the D call from the table, unchecked against the DNA. TRBV21-1 is marked as a pseudogene. The CDR3 is 14 residues long. The CDR3 DNA reads TGTGCCAGCAGCAAAGAGACAGACCAAGAGACCCAGTACTTC. Protein sequence: CASSKETDQETQYF.

Concerning this clonotype: Since a much larger clone is just one base distant, this may be a read error. The V gene is TRBV20-1, the J gene TRBJ2-7, with D perhaps TRBD2 (6 bases). This CDR3 comprises 14 residues. Germline-derived CDR1 and CDR2 are DFQATT and SNEGSKA (reference sequence). The CDR3 region is CSARPPGLVYEEYF. The CDR3 DNA sequence: TGCAGTGCTAGACCCCCGGGACTTGTCTACGAGGAGTACTTC.

The table lists this clonotype with a few counts. V usage is TRBV12-3 or TRBV12-4 and J usage is TRBJ2-1; D may be TRBD1 (6 bases). V lost 3 bases to trimming and J lost 3 bases, with 15 bases between them. CDR3 length: 16 amino acids. The CDR3 region is CASSFLDRVDYNEQFF. In nucleotides, the CDR3 is TGTGCCAGCAGTTTCCTGGACAGAGTAGACTACAATGAGCAGTTCTTC.

This clonotype has ten or more counts. V usage is TRBV29-1 and J usage is TRBJ2-1; D is undetermined. This CDR3 spans 16 amino acids. Germline V gives CDR1 SQVTM, CDR2 ANQGSEA. V was clipped by 0 bases and J by 6 bases, with 18 bases between them. DNA of the CDR3: TGCAGCGTTGAAGATCCGTGGCTCGGGTCTTTCAATGAGCAGTTCTTC. Residues: CSVEDPWLGSFNEQFF.

This clonotype was seen many times. The gene calls are TRBV14 and TRBJ2-3; TRBD1 matches at 10 bases. In germline, CDR1 is SGHDN, CDR2 FVKESK. Trimming cost V 4 bases and J 7 bases; bases outside gene matches: 8. The CDR3 is 15 amino acids. CDR3 in DNA: TGTGCCAGCAGCCTGGGACAGGGGAGGTCAAATACGCAGTATTTT. Translation: CASSLGQGRSNTQYF.

The table lists this clonotype with a few counts. The rearrangement links TRBV29-1 to TRBJ1-1; 11 bases map to TRBD1. Germline-derived CDR1 and CDR2 are SQVTM and ANQGSEA. J was trimmed by 7 bases and V by 4 bases; bases with no gene match: 11. This CDR3 contains 15 residues. The CDR3 DNA follows: TGCAGCGTTGCTGGAGGCGGACAGGGGGCAGGTGAAGCTTTCTTT. Translation: CSVAGGGQGAGEAFF. Full variable domain (rest looked up from reference TRBV29-1 and TRBJ1-1): SAVISQKPSRDICQRGTSLTIQCQVDSQVTMMFWYRQQPGQSLTLIATANQGSEATYESGFVIDKFPISRPNLTFSTLTVSNMSPEDSSIYLCSVAGGGQGAGEAFFGQGTRLTVV.

This clonotype has a count of ten or more. This chain connects TRBV27 to TRBJ2-1; 8 nucleotides agree with TRBD1. The CDR3 length is 17 residues. From germline, CDR1 is MNHEY and CDR2 SMNVEV (reference sequence). Trimming took 4 bases from V and 5 from J; bases not matched to a gene: 13. CDR3 sequence (DNA): TGTGCCAGCAGTTACACTCTCCAGGGGGCGCGGAACAATGAGCAGTTCTTC. Its translation: CASSYTLQGARNNEQFF.

On this clonotype itself: This may stem from a read error, because a much larger clone lies one nucleotide away. This sequence joins TRBV20-1 and TRBJ2-3, with 7 positions matching TRBD1. The CDR3 has 17 residues. Per the germline V gene, CDR1 is DFQATT and CDR2 is SNEGSKA (reference sequence). CDR3 DNA: TGCAGTGCTATTATGCTAGACAGGGCGGCTAGCATAGATACGCAGTATTTT. Protein sequence: CSAIMLDRAASIDTQYF.

The V call is TRBV2, the J call TRBJ1-6; maybe TRBD1 (6 bases). CDR3 size: 13 residues. V was cut by 4 bases and J by 8 bases, with 9 bases left in between. CDR1 and CDR2 from the germline V gene are SNHLY and FYNNEI. The CDR3 sequence is CASSARTDSPLHF. Here the CDR3 DNA reads TGTGCCAGCAGTGCTAGGACAGATTCACCCCTCCACTTT.

This clonotype was counted many times. The chain recombines TRBV28 with TRBJ2-1; D may be TRBD1 or TRBD2 (6 bases each). Looked up from germline, CDR1 is MDHEN and CDR2 is SYDVKM. V gave up 3 bases and J gave up 4 bases, with 16 bases separating them. CDR3 length equals 16 residues. CDR3: CASSFFGGAGYNEQFF. The CDR3 DNA is TGTGCCAGCAGTTTCTTTGGGGGCGCGGGGTACAATGAGCAGTTCTTC.

This clonotype was detected only a few times. This chain links TRBV7-3 with TRBJ1-1; D ambiguous. Looked up from germline, CDR1 is SGHTA and CDR2 is FQGTGA. Trimming took 4 bases from V and 1 from J, leaving 28 bases between them. The CDR3 spans 20 residues. CDR3 sequence reads: CASSSLRPGTLGSRNTEAFF. Written as DNA, the CDR3 is TGTGCCAGCAGCTCCCTTCGTCCCGGTACTCTCGGGTCCCGGAACACTGAAGCTTTCTTT.

This clonotype was observed at least ten times. V usage is TRBV6-2 or TRBV6-3 and J usage is TRBJ2-7; D is uncertain. The CDR3 length is 10 residues. V dropped 5 bases and J dropped 3 bases, with 2 bases sitting between them. Per germline, CDR1 MNHEY and CDR2 SVGEGT. For the CDR3, the DNA is TGTGCCAGCAGTCACTACGAGCAGTACTTC. This sequence encodes CASSHYEQYF.

There are many counts of this clonotype. The chain is built from TRBV12-3 or TRBV12-4 and TRBJ2-7, with 10 bases fitting TRBD2. J was trimmed by 2 bases and V by 6 bases; bases with no gene match: 16. The CDR3 covers 18 residues. The CDR3 sequence: CASSKGLAWGPATYEQYF. The CDR3 DNA reads TGTGCCAGCAGCAAGGGACTAGCGTGGGGCCCTGCTACCTACGAGCAGTACTTC.

There are a few counts of this clonotype. This rearrangement joins TRBV5-5 to TRBJ1-6; D may be TRBD1 (5 bases). The CDR3 runs 17 residues. Germline V gives CDR1 SGHKS, CDR2 YYEKEE (reference sequence). Trimming stripped 4 bases from V and 1 base from J, with 15 bases between. The CDR3: CASSSRAGLSYNSPLHF. The DNA of the CDR3 is TGTGCCAGCAGCAGTAGAGCAGGGTTGTCCTATAATTCACCCCTCCACTTT.

This rearrangement joins TRBV6-2 or TRBV6-3 to TRBJ2-2, with D possibly being TRBD2 (5 bases). Trimming shortened V by 1 base and J by 5 bases, and 11 bases separated the two germline ends. The germline gives CDR1 MNHEY, CDR2 SVGEGT. This CDR3 has 15 residues. CDR3 coding DNA: TGTGCCAGCAGTTACTTTACTAGTTCTACCGGGGAGCTGTTTTTT. This sequence encodes CASSYFTSSTGELFF.

This clonotype was observed a few times. The V gene is TRBV18, the J gene TRBJ2-3, with D unresolved. V lost 2 bases and J lost 4, with 7 bases in between. Germline-derived CDR1 and CDR2 are KGHSH and LQKENI. The CDR3 is made up of 13 amino acids. The CDR3 DNA follows: TGTGCCAGCTCACCATTGTCTGCAGATACGCAGTATTTT. Amino acids: CASSPLSADTQYF.

V gene TRBV7-8 combines with J gene TRBJ2-1; 8 bases map to TRBD2. J lost 7 bases, V lost 5 bases, and 10 bases had no gene match. The CDR3 length is 15 residues. CDR1 is SGHVS and CDR2 is FQNEAQ in the germline V gene. The CDR3 bases are TGTGCCAGCAGCGAAACGTTGAGCGGGAGAAATGAGCAGTTCTTC. Encoded protein: CASSETLSGRNEQFF. The full variable domain, in which reference TRBV7-8 and TRBJ2-1 provide the parts outside the CDR3, is GAGVSQSPRYKVAKRGQDVALRCDPISGHVSLFWYQQALGQGPEFLTYFQNEAQLDKSGLPSDRFFAERPEGSVSTLKIQRTQQEDSAVYLCASSETLSGRNEQFFGPGTRLTVL.

This clonotype was found many times. The chain joins TRBV6-2 or TRBV6-3 to TRBJ2-2, with unresolved D. Germline CDR1 and CDR2: MNHEY and SVGEGT. Deletions cut 2 bases from V and 1 base from J, with 8 bases between. The CDR3 has 15 residues. As DNA, the CDR3 is TGTGCCAGCAGTTACATCGGCTGGAACACCGGGGAGCTGTTTTTT. This codes for CASSYIGWNTGELFF.

Many counts were recorded for this clonotype. This rearrangement joins TRBV5-1 to TRBJ2-1; D may correspond to TRBD1 or TRBD2 (5 bases each). The CDR3 has 17 residues. Germline V gene lookup returns CDR1 SGHRS and CDR2 YFSETQ. Between the trimmed V and J ends, which lost 6 bases and 6 bases, there was a span of 25 bases. The CDR3 loop is CASTPPFGLVGTNEQFF. Here the CDR3 DNA reads TGCGCCAGCACACCCCCGTTTGGGCTAGTGGGGACCAATGAGCAGTTCTTC.

There are many counts of this clonotype. The genes are TRBV12-3 or TRBV12-4 and TRBJ2-7; D gene uncertain. Between the trimmed V and J ends, which lost 6 bases and 3 bases, there was a span of 12 bases. CDR3 length: 13 residues. In nucleotides, the CDR3 is TGTGCCAGCAGCACCTACCCCCGCTACGAGCAGTACTTC. Amino acids: CASSTYPRYEQYF.